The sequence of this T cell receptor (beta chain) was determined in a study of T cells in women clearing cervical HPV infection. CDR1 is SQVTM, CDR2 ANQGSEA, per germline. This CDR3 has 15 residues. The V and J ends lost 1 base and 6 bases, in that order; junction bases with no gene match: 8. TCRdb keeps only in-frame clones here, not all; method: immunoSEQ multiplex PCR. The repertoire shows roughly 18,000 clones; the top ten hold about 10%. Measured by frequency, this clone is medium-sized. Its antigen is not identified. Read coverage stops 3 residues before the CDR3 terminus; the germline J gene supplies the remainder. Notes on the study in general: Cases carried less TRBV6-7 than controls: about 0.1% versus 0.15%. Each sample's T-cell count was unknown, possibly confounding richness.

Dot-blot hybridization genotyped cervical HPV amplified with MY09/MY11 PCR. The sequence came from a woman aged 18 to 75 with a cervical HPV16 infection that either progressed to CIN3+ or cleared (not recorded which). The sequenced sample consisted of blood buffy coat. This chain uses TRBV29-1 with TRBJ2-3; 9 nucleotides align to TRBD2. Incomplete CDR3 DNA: TGCAGCGTTGAAGGGCCTAGCGGGATAGGTGATACG. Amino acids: CSVEGPSGIGDT. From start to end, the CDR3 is CSVEGPSGIGDTQYF.